This T cell receptor beta chain was profiled in a study of shared clonotypes between healthy human individuals. The junction had 9 bases not matched to a gene; V was cut back by 4 bases and J by 4 bases. The CDR3 consists of 17 residues. Germline CDR1 SGHAT, CDR2 FQNNGV. The repertoire was sequenced with immunoSEQ multiplex PCR; TCRdb's copy has only in-frame clones and lacks some. The data show around 700,000 clones, 92% seen once. CD8 cells regarded as naive lacked CD45RO, were positively chosen for CCR7, and omitted terminally differentiated effector memory CD45RA+ cells. Donors had no recently reported acute infections or vaccinations and were HIV-negative.

The chain couples TRBV11-2 to TRBJ2-1; TRBD2 agrees at 11 bases. The material sequenced was naive CD8+ T cells sorted from blood. The TCR sequence derives from a man aged 25 to 40 in good health. CDR3 DNA: TGTGCCAGCAGCTATGTCACTAGCGGGAGCCATTACAATGAGCAGTTCTTC. This encodes CASSYVTSGSHYNEQFF.